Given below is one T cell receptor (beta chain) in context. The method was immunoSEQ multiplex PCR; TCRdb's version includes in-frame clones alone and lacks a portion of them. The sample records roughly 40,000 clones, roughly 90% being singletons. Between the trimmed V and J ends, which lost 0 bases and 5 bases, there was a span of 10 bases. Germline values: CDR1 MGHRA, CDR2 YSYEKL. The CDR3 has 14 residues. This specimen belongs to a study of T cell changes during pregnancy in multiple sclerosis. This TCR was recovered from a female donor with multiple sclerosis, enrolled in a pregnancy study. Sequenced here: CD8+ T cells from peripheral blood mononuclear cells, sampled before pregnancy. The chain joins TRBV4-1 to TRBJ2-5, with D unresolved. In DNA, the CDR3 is TGCGCCAGCAGCCAAGAGGAGACCGAGGAGACCCAGTACTTC. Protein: CASSQEETEETQYF.